This TCR beta chain was found in a study of tumor T cells in aggressive B-cell lymphoma. The CDR3 has 15 residues. V shed 7 bases and J 6 bases; nucleotides not matched to a gene: 11. Germline lookup yields CDR1 ENHRY and CDR2 SYGVKD. The method was immunoSEQ multiplex PCR; TCRdb's version includes in-frame clones alone and lacks a portion of them. The sample has more than 3,000 clones, roughly 69% seen once. The gene calls are TRBV10-3 and TRBJ2-1; TRBD2 matches at 8 bases. The sequence was collected from an adult with diffuse large B cell lymphoma. The sequenced sample was tumor tissue. The CDR3 reads CAITSGGIMTNEQFF. In DNA form, the CDR3 reads TGTGCCATCACATCGGGAGGGATCATGACCAATGAGCAGTTCTTC.